These 10 T cell receptor beta chains share one sample of origin, sequenced in a study of a mutant IDH1 vaccine in newly diagnosed glioma. Sequencing used immunoSEQ multiplex PCR; TCRdb keeps in-frame clones, though not all of them. Altogether tens of thousands of clones are present, around nine tenths being singletons, with the ten largest covering around 5%. The antigens these receptors bind are not known. Time point of the sample: week 47, end of study. It was 300 ug of mutant IDH1 20-mer peptide that made up each vaccine dose, given with topical imiquimod. This specimen consisted of PBMCs, obtained from a glioma patient whose treatment included an IDH1 peptide vaccine. These TCRs come from a woman aged 40-49 years with glioma.

The V call is TRBV19, the J call TRBJ2-7; D may be TRBD1 or TRBD2 (5 bases each). V was pared by 6 bases and J by 3 bases, with 18 bases between. CDR1 is LNHDA, CDR2 SQIVND, per germline (reference sequence). CDR3 size: 15 residues. The CDR3 protein is CASSTGGGRVYEQYF. The CDR3 DNA reads TGTGCCAGTAGCACGGGTGGGGGTAGAGTCTACGAGCAGTACTTC.

This clone was picked up one time. This chain joins TRBV2 and TRBJ1-4, with a tentative D call TRBD1 (5 bases). Trimming left V 6 bases short and J 3 bases short, with 14 bases between. This CDR3 has 15 amino acids. Germline lookup yields CDR1 SNHLY and CDR2 FYNNEI. CDR3 in amino acids: CASRFGQIPNEKLFF. CDR3 bases: TGTGCCAGCAGGTTCGGACAAATTCCTAATGAAAAACTGTTTTTT.

The V and J genes are TRBV27 and TRBJ1-1; tentatively, D is TRBD1 (5 bases). V gave up 1 base and J gave up 0 bases, with 9 bases separating them. The CDR3 consists of 15 residues. Germline V gives CDR1 MNHEY, CDR2 SMNVEV (reference sequence). CDR3 region: CASSLYGGMNTEAFF. The CDR3 coding sequence is TGTGCCAGCAGTTTATATGGGGGAATGAACACTGAAGCTTTCTTT.

The V gene is TRBV19, the J gene TRBJ1-6; 7 bases are a match to TRBD1. Unmatched junction bases numbered 11, after V lost 6 bases and J lost 9 bases. The CDR3 is 15 amino acids. Germline CDR1 is LNHDA and CDR2 is SQIVND (reference sequence). The CDR3 DNA sequence: TGTGCCAGTAGCACCTCTGGGACAGTGACTTCACCCCTCCACTTT. It is translated as CASSTSGTVTSPLHF.

The chain joins TRBV30 to TRBJ1-2; D is ambiguous. This CDR3 region has 12 residues. Germline assignment: CDR1 GTSNPN and CDR2 SVGIG (reference sequence). Trimming took 6 bases from V and 4 from J, leaving 12 bases between them. The CDR3 region has the DNA TGTGCCTGTCCGGAGCGAGGCTATGGCTACACCTTC. Protein product: CACPERGYGYTF.

Concerning this clone itself: The same CDR3 can be traced to other DNA sequences in this sample. V and J are TRBV5-1 and TRBJ1-5; no clear D gene. The V gene's germline CDR1 is SGHRS and CDR2 YFSETQ. The CDR3 runs 15 residues. Trimming pared 2 bases from V and 0 bases from J, leaving 9 bases between. This CDR3 is CASSLGGLSNQPQHF. The CDR3 DNA follows: TGCGCCAGCAGCTTAGGTGGACTTAGCAATCAGCCCCAGCATTTT.

The V call is TRBV2, the J call TRBJ2-1, with TRBD1 identical over 12 bases. Germline assignment: CDR1 SNHLY and CDR2 FYNNEI. With 0 bases clipped from V and 8 bases from J, the junction kept 5 bases outside the gene matches. This CDR3 has 16 residues. CDR3 sequence (DNA): TGTGCCAGCAGTGAAGCGAGGGACAGGGGGCTCGATGAGCAGTTCTTC. Protein: CASSEARDRGLDEQFF.

This clone was counted a single time. The chain has TRBV2 and TRBJ1-2, with TRBD1 as a possible D gene (6 bases). The V end was cut by 2 bases, the J end by 4 bases, with 11 bases between. The CDR3 covers 14 residues. Germline CDR1 is SNHLY and CDR2 is FYNNEI. Here the CDR3 reads CASSEQGRIYGYTF. The CDR3 nucleotides read TGTGCCAGCAGTGAACAGGGGCGCATCTATGGCTACACCTTC.

This chain joins TRBV5-6 and TRBJ2-1; D is uncertain. V lost 0 bases and J 9 bases, leaving 7 bases between the germline ends. This CDR3 comprises 12 residues. Per germline, CDR1 SGHDT and CDR2 YYEEEE. Here the CDR3 DNA reads TGTGCCAGCAGCTTGGCGACTTCTGAGCAGTTCTTC. Translation: CASSLATSEQFF.

Here the CDR3 DNA reads TGCGCCAGCAGCCAAGATCGAGGACAGGGCCGCGAGCAGTACTTC. Its protein is CASSQDRGQGREQYF. J is TRBJ2-7 and V is TRBV4-3; 8 bases fit TRBD1. This CDR3 region has 15 residues. Per germline, CDR1 LGHNA and CDR2 YSLEER. J lost 6 bases, V lost 0 bases, and 7 bases had no gene match.